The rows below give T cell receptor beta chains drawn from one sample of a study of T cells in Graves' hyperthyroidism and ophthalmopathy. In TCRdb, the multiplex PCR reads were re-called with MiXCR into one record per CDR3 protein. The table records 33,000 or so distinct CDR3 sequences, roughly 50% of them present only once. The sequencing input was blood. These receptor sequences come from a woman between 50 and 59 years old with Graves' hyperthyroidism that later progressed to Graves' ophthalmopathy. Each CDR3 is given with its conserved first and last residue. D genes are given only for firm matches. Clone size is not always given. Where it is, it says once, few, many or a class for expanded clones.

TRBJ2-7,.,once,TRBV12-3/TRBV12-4,TGTGCCAGCAGTTGGGGGCGGGAGTGGAATGAGCAGTACTTC,CASSWGREWNEQYF
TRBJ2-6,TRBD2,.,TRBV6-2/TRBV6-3,TGTGCCAGCCAAGTAGCGGGTTATCATGTTGCTGGGGCCAACGTCCTGACTTTC,CASQVAGYHVAGANVLTF
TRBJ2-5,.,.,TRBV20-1,TGCGGTGCTAGAGCCTGGGAGACCCGGTACTTC,CGARAWETRYF
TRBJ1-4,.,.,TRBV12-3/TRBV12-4,TGTGCCAGCAGTCGGTCTAGGGGCTCTAATGAAAGACTGCTTTTT,CASSRSRGSNERLLF
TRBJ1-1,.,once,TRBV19,TGTGCCAGTAGTACCCGGGGGGTCACTGAAGCTTTCTTT,CASSTRGVTEAFF
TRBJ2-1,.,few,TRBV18,TGTGCCAGCTCACCGGGCAGCCAGCTCCAGCAGTTCTTC,CASSPGSQLQQFF
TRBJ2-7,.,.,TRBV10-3,TGTGCCATCAGGACTACGGGAGACGCGGGCGAGCAGTACTTC,CAIRTTGDAGEQYF
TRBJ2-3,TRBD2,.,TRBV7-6,TGTGCCAGCAGCTTGGGGACTAGCGGGCTCCTCGGGCAGTATTTT,CASSLGTSGLLGQYF
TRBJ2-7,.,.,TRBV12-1,TGTGCTGGCCGCGGACAGGGGTACGAGCAGTACTTC,CAGRGQGYEQYF
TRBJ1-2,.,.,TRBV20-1,TGCAGTGCTAGAGCTATGAACACCAAGGACTATGGCTACACCTTC,CSARAMNTKDYGYTF
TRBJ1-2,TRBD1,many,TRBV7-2,TGTGCCAGCAGCACGGACAGGGGGAAGCGTGTCTATGGCTACACCTTC,CASSTDRGKRVYGYTF
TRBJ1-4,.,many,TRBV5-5,TGTGCCAGCAGCCCAGTCCGCGGGGAGGGAGAAAAACTGTTTTTT,CASSPVRGEGEKLFF
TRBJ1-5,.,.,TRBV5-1,TGCGCCAGCAAGGAAGGGGGGAGCAATCAGCCCCAGCATTTT,CASKEGGSNQPQHF
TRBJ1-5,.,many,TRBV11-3,TGTGCCAGCAGCTTCGCCCAGAATCAGCCCCAGCATTTT,CASSFAQNQPQHF
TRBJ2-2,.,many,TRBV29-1,TGCAGCGTTGAAGGACCCAACCGGGGGGAGCTGTTTTTT,CSVEGPNRGELFF
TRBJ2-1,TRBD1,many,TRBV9,TGTGCCAGCAGCGTGTTTATGGACAGGTCCAATGAGCAGTTCTTC,CASSVFMDRSNEQFF
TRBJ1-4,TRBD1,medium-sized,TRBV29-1,TGCAGCGTTCGCCTAGCGACAGGGGATTATGAAAAACTGTTTTTT,CSVRLATGDYEKLFF
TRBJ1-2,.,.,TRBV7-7,TGTGCTAGCAGCCTCCGGCGGGAGGGCTACACCTTC,CASSLRREGYTF
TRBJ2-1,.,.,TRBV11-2,TGTGCCAGCAGTGATCGGAGGGGGGGGCCCAATGAGCAGTTCTTC,CASSDRRGGPNEQFF
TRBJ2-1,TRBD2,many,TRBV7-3,TGTGCCAGCAGCATTATAGCGGGAGGGATATACGATGAGCAGTTCTTC,CASSIIAGGIYDEQFF
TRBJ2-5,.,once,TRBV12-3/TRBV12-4,TGTGCCAGCAGTTTACTGGGGGGCAATCAGCCCCAGTACTTC,CASSLLGGNQPQYF